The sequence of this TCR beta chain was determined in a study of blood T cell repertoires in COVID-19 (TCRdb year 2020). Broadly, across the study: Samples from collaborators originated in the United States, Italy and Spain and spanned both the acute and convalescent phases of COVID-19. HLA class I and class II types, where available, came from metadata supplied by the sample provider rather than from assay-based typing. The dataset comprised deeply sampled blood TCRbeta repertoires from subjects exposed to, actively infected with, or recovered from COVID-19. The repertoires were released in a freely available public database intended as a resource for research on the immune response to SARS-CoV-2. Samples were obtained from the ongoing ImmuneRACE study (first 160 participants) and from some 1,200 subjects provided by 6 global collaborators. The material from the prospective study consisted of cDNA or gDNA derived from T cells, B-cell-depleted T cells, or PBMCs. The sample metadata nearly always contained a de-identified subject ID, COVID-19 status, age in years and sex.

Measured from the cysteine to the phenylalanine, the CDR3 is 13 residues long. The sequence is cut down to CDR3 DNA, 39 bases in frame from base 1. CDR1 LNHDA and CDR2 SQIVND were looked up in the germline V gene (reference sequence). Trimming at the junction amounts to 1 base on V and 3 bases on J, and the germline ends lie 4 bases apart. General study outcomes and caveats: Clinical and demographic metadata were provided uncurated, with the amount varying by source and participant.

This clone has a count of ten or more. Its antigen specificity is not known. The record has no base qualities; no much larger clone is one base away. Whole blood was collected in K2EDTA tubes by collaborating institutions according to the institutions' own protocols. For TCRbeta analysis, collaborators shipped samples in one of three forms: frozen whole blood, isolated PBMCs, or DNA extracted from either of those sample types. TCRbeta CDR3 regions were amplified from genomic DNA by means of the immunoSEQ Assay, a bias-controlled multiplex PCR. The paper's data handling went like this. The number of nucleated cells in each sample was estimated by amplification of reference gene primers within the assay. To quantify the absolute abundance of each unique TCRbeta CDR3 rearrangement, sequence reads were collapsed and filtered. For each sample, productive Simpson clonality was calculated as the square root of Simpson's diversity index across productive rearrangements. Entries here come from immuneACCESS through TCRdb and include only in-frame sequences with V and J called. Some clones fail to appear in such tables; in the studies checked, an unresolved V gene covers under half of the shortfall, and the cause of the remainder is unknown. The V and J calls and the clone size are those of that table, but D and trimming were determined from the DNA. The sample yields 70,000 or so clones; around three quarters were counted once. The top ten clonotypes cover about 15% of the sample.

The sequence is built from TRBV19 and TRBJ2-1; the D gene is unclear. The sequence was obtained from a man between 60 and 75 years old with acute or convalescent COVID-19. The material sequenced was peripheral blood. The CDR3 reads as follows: CASSIGSYNEQFF. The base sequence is TGTGCCAGTAGTATAGGTAGCTACAATGAGCAGTTCTTC. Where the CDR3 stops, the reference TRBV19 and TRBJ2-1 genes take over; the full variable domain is DGGITQSPKYLFRKEGQNVTLSCEQNLNHDAMYWYRQDPGQGLRLIYYSQIVNDFQKGDIAEGYSVSREKKESFPLTVTSAQKNPTAFYLCASSIGSYNEQFFGPGTRLTVL.